The T cell receptor (beta chain) described here comes from a study of beta chain features in type 1 diabetes. Study observations and caveats: PCR might favor shorter templates, but any such skew would affect patients and controls equally.

The CDR3 has 14 residues. Looked up from germline, CDR1 is LNHDA and CDR2 is SQIVND (reference sequence). V was trimmed by 3 bases and J by 2 bases, leaving 11 bases between them. Every isolated RNA sample was fully reverse transcribed, so sequencing captured expressed TCRB transcripts. Clones were read by immunoSEQ multiplex PCR, and TCRdb kept only the in-frame ones, dropping some. The table includes about 360,000 clones, over 9.5% detected once. Details on this clone: Its antigen is undetermined.

The source is a man aged 18 to 30 in good health. The sequenced sample was naive CD4+ T cells from blood. The chain links TRBV19 to TRBJ2-7, with no clear D. The DNA of the CDR3 is TGTGCCAGTAGTATCCGCGACGGAGCCTACGAGCAGTACTTC. Amino acid sequence: CASSIRDGAYEQYF.